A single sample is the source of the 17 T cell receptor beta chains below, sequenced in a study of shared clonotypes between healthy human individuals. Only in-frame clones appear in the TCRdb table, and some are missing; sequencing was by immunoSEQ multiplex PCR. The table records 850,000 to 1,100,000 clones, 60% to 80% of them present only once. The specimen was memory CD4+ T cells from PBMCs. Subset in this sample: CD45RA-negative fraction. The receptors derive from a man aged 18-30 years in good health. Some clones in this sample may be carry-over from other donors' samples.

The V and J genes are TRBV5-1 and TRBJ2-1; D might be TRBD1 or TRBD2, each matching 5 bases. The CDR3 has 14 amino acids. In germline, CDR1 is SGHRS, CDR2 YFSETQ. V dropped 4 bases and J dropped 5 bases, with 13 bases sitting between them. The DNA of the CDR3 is TGCGCCAGCAGCAGGGGAGACAACAACAATGAGCAGTTCTTC. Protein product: CASSRGDNNNEQFF.

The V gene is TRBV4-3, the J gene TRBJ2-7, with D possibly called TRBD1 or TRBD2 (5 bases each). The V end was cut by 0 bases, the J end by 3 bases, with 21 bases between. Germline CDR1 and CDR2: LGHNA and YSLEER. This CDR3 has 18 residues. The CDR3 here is CASSQDGSLGTLGYEQYF. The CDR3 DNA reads TGCGCCAGCAGCCAAGATGGTTCCTTGGGGACCCTCGGCTACGAGCAGTACTTC.

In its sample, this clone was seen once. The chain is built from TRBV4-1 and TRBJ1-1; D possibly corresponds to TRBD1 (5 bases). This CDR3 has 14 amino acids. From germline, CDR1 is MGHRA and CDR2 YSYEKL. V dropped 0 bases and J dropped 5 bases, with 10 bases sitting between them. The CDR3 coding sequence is TGCGCCAGCAGCCAAGATCGGGGGAGGACTGAAGCTTTCTTT. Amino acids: CASSQDRGRTEAFF.

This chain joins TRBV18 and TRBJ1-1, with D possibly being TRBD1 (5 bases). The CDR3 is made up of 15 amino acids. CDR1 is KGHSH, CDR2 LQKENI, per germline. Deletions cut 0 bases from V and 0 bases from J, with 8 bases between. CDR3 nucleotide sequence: TGTGCCAGCTCACCACCGACGGGGGTGAACACTGAAGCTTTCTTT. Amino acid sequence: CASSPPTGVNTEAFF.

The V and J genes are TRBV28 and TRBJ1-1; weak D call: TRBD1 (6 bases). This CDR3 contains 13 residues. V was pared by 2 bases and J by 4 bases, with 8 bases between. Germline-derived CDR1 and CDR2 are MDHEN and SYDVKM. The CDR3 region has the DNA TGTGCCAGCAGTTTAGACAGGACCACTGAAGCTTTCTTT. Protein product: CASSLDRTTEAFF.

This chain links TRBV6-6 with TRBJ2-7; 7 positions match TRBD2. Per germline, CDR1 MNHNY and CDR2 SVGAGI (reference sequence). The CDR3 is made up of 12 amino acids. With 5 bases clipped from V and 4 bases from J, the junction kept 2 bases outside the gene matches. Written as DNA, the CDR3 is TGTGCCAGCAGTCAAGCGGGATACGAGCAGTACTTC. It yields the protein CASSQAGYEQYF.

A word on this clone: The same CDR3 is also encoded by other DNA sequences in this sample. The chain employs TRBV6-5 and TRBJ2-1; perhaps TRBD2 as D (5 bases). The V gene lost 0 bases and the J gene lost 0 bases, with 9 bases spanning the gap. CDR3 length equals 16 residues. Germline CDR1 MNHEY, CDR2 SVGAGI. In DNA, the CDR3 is TGTGCCAGCAGTTACTCGCTAGCTAGCTCCTACAATGAGCAGTTCTTC. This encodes CASSYSLASSYNEQFF.

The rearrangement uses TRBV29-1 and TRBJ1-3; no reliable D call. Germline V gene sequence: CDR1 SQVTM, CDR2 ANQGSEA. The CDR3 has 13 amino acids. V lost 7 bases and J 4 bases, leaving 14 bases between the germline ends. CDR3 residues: CSARPEPGNTIYF. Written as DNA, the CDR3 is TGCAGCGCCCGACCGGAGCCGGGAAACACCATATATTTT. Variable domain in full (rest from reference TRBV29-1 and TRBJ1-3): SAVISQKPSRDICQRGTSLTIQCQVDSQVTMMFWYRQQPGQSLTLIATANQGSEATYESGFVIDKFPISRPNLTFSTLTVSNMSPEDSSIYLCSARPEPGNTIYFGEGSWLTVV.

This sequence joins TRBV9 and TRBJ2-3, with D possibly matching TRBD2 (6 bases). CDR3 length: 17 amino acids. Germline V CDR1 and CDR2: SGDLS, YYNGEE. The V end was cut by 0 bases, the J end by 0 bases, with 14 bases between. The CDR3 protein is CASSVAITGTSTDTQYF. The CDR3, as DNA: TGTGCCAGCAGCGTAGCTATTACCGGGACTAGCACAGATACGCAGTATTTT.

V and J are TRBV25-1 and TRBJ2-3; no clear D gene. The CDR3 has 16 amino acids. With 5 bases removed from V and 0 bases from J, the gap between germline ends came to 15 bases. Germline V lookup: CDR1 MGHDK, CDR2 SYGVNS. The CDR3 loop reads CASSPSGFVSTDTQYF. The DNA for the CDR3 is TGTGCCAGCAGTCCTTCTGGTTTCGTTAGCACAGATACGCAGTATTTT.

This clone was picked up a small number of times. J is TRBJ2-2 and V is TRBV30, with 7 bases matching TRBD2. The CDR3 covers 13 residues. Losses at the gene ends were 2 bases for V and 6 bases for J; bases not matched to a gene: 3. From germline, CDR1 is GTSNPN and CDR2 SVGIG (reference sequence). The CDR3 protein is CAWSRSGAGELFF. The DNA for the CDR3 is TGTGCCTGGAGTCGCAGCGGGGCCGGGGAGCTGTTTTTT. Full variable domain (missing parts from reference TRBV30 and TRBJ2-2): SQTIHQWPATLVQPVGSPLSLECTVEGTSNPNLYWYRQAAGRGLQLLFYSVGIGQISSEVPQNLSASRPQDRQFILSSKKLLLSDSGFYLCAWSRSGAGELFFGEGSRLTVL.

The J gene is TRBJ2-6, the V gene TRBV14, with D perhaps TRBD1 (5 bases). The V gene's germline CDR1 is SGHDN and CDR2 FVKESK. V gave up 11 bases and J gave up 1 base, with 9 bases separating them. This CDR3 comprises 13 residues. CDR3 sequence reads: CAVGASGANVLTF. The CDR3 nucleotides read TGTGCCGTAGGGGCGTCTGGGGCCAACGTCCTGACTTTC.

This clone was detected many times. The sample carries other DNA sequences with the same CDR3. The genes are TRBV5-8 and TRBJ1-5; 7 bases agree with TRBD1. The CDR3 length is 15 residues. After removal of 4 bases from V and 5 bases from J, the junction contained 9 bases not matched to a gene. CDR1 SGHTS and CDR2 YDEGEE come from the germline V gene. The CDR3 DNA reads TGTGCCAGCAGCAAGGGACAGTCGACCTATCAGCCCCAGCATTTT. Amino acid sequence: CASSKGQSTYQPQHF.

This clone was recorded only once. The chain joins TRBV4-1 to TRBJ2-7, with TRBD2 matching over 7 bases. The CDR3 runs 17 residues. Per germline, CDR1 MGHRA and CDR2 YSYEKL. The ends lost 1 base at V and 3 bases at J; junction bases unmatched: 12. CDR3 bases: TGCGCCAGCAGCCAAGTTACGGCGGGAGTTCGGAACTACGAGCAGTACTTC. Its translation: CASSQVTAGVRNYEQYF.

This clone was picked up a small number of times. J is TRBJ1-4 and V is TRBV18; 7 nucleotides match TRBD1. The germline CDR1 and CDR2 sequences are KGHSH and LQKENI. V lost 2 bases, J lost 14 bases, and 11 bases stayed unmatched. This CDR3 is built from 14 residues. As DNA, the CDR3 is TGTGCCAGCTCACCAAAAACAGGGGAGAGATGGCTGTTTTTT. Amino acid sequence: CASSPKTGERWLFF.

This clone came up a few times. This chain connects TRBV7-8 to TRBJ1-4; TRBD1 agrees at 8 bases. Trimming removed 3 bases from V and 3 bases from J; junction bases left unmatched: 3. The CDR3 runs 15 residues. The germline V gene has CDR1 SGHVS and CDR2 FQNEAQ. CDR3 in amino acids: CASSFEQGANEKLFF. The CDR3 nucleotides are TGTGCCAGCAGCTTCGAACAGGGGGCTAATGAAAAACTGTTTTTT.

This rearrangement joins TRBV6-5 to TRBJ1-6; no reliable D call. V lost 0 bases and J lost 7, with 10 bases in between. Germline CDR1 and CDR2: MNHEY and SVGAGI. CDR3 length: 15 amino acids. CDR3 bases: TGTGCCAGCAGTTACTCGATGGTAGGGAATTCACCCCTCCACTTT. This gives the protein CASSYSMVGNSPLHF.